These T cell receptor beta chains were read from a single sample in a study of post-analysis software for immune sequencing data. TCRdb analysed the PCR reads with MiXCR anew, one entry per CDR3 protein. Of about 500,000 distinct CDR3 sequences in the sample, approximately 45% were seen once. The sample taken for sequencing was blood. The receptors were gathered from a girl aged 5 to 17 with multiple sclerosis. Both conserved end residues are part of each CDR3. A D gene is named only where the DNA matches it firmly. Expanded clones get a size class; other rows say once, few or many, or leave the size out.

v_gene	abundance	j_gene	d_gene	CDR3aa	CDR3nt
TRBV28	few	TRBJ2-7	TRBD2	CASTPGGVNSYEQYF	TGTGCCAGCACCCCGGGGGGGGTTAACTCCTACGAGCAGTACTTC
TRBV29-1	-	TRBJ2-5	-	CSARAGSGETQYF	TGCAGCGCCCGGGCGGGGAGCGGAGAGACCCAGTACTTC
TRBV6-2/TRBV6-3	-	TRBJ2-7	-	CASSPGRIAYEQYF	TGTGCCAGCAGCCCAGGGCGGATAGCTTACGAGCAGTACTTC
TRBV12-3/TRBV12-4	few	TRBJ1-2	-	CASSAVGRGRGGYTF	TGTGCCAGCAGCGCGGTGGGCAGGGGACGTGGTGGCTACACCTTC
TRBV12-3/TRBV12-4	-	TRBJ2-7	-	CAGSLAAQQGEQYF	TGTGCCGGCAGTTTAGCGGCTCAACAGGGCGAGCAGTACTTC
TRBV4-3	-	TRBJ1-1	-	CASSQANLNLGTEAFF	TGCGCCAGCAGCCAAGCGAATTTAAATCTGGGTACTGAAGCTTTCTTT
TRBV3-1	few	TRBJ2-7	TRBD2	CASSQLAGSYEQYF	TGTGCCAGCAGCCAACTAGCGGGGTCCTACGAGCAGTACTTC
TRBV29-1	few	TRBJ2-1	-	CSVVSGGEQFF	TGCAGCGTTGTCTCCGGTGGGGAGCAGTTCTTC
TRBV5-1	-	TRBJ1-5	TRBD1	CASSFDRGRPQHF	TGCGCCAGCAGCTTCGACAGGGGTCGGCCCCAGCATTTT
TRBV12-3/TRBV12-4	many	TRBJ2-7	-	CASSLGTYEQYF	TGTGCCAGCAGCCTGGGCACCTACGAGCAGTACTTC
TRBV10-3	once	TRBJ1-2	TRBD1	CAISERTGYGYTF	TGTGCCATCAGTGAGAGGACAGGGTATGGCTACACCTTC
TRBV7-2	-	TRBJ1-2	-	CASSLNVGPTHGYTF	TGTGCCAGCAGCTTAAATGTAGGGCCAACACACGGCTACACCTTC
TRBV4-1	-	TRBJ1-4	-	CASSLYGTGSGTNEKLFF	TGCGCCAGCAGCCTATACGGAACAGGGTCGGGAACTAATGAAAAACTGTTTTTT
TRBV7-9	-	TRBJ2-3	-	CASKAAGTDTQYF	TGTGCCAGCAAGGCGGCAGGCACAGATACGCAGTATTTT
TRBV7-9	-	TRBJ2-3	TRBD2	CASSLAHGLAGVDTQYF	TGTGCCAGCAGCTTAGCCCATGGACTAGCGGGAGTTGATACGCAGTATTTT